This T cell receptor beta chain emerged from a study of OX40 agonist ivuxolimab in advanced cancers. Study overall: Patients took ivuxolimab, an agonistic anti-OX40 (CD134) antibody.

This clone was seen a single time. CDR1 is SGHDT and CDR2 is YYEEEE in the germline V gene. Trimming pared 2 bases from V and 4 bases from J, leaving 17 bases between. This CDR3 is 16 amino acids long. The table came from immunoSEQ multiplex PCR; TCRdb's copy has only in-frame clones and leaves some out. This sample yields about 64,000 clones, of which about 90% are seen a single time; over 4% belongs to the top ten. This receptor was obtained from an adult with an advanced solid tumor such as melanoma, head and neck, liver or kidney cancer. The V and J genes are TRBV5-6 and TRBJ2-3; the D gene is possibly TRBD1 (7 bases). Sequencing was performed on CD4+ or CD8+ T cells sorted from blood, taken in a trial of the OX40 agonist ivuxolimab. CDR3 nucleotide sequence: TGTGCCAGCAGCTTTCGGACCTGGAGGGGGCCAGATACGCAGTATTTT. Encoded protein: CASSFRTWRGPDTQYF.